This TCR beta chain is drawn from a study of CD8+ T cells in alopecia areata listed by TCRdb under 2018. For the study in its entirety: Treated patients were enrolled in an open-label pilot trial of oral tofacitinib at 5 to 10 mg twice daily for moderate-to-severe alopecia areata. TCRbeta CDR3 regions were amplified by immunoSEQ multiplex PCR with 35 Vbeta forward and 13 Jbeta reverse primers. To study T cell clonal expansion in alopecia areata, the researchers applied high-throughput TCRbeta sequencing to both the C3H/HeJ mouse model and human patients. On the human side, TCRbeta sequencing was run on scalp tissue and on sorted CD4+ and CD8+ peripheral blood T cells from healthy controls and from alopecia areata patients with either patchy or totalis/universalis disease. Patients stayed on tofacitinib for 6 to 18 months and then had 6 months of follow-up off drug so that delayed response and recurrence could be assessed. Patients on tofacitinib were biopsied at baseline and after 4 and 24 weeks of treatment, and several of the patients also had a later scalp biopsy. Scalp clonality was compared across normal scalp (n=4), patchy alopecia areata scalp (n=8), and alopecia totalis/universalis scalp (n=8). The RNA source kit depended on sample type: the PAXgene miRNA kit for fixed scalp, the miRNeasy kit for PBMCs, and the RNeasy kit for mouse skin.

Receptor libraries were prepared by the immunoSEQ multiplex PCR assay. RNA was extracted from all samples and reverse transcribed into cDNA, which served as template for TCR sequencing. First-strand cDNA was synthesized using SuperScript III with a 2:1 mix of oligo-dT and random hexamers. A synthetic immune receptor repertoire was used to assess amplification bias, and residual bias was removed computationally. Regarding the original processing steps: After raw reads were preprocessed to remove errors, the CDR3 was defined following IMGT conventions as running from the conserved cysteine to phenylalanine. Clonality was computed as 1 minus the Shannon entropy, with the entropy normalized by log2 of the number of productive unique TCRs. Whether each scalp clone was CD4 or CD8 was inferred by checking scalp TCRbeta sequences against the CD4 and CD8 repertoires from sorted blood. Imported from immuneACCESS, the table was reduced by TCRdb to in-frame sequences with V and J called. These copies leave out some clones; in studies compared against another copy, an unresolved V gene accounts for under half, and the cause of the remainder is not known. That table is the source of V, J and clone size, and D and trimming were worked out from the DNA. This sample lists over 50,000 clones; roughly half were detected once. The ten largest clones add up to approximately 18% of the sample.

As to this clone: Its antigen is unknown. Per-nucleotide qualities are absent, and no much larger clonotype sits a single base away.

The CDR3 starts with the cysteine, ends with the phenylalanine, and has 16 residues. The only DNA kept is the CDR3, 48 bases in frame from the first base. V is shortened by 7 bases, J by 0 bases, and the region joining them spans 18 bases. Via the germline V gene, CDR1 is SQVTM and CDR2 ANQGSEA. The paper's findings and limits, for the study overall: Compared with normal scalp, lesional scalp, particularly in alopecia totalis/universalis, had higher clonality and more expanded CD8+ clones, which suggests antigenic drive. Shared TCR sequences between patients were less evident than in mice, which may be partly attributable to HLA diversity in the patient population. Scalp TCR repertoire analysis is complicated because resident alphabeta T cells in normal human skin are also sequenced, whereas mouse skin is dominated by gammadelta T cells.

According to the study, the label for this sample's time point signals: baseline before oral tofacitinib. Peripheral blood and lesional scalp punch biopsies were obtained from patients with alopecia areata. PBMCs were isolated by density centrifugation and stained for CD3, CD4 and CD8, after which CD4+ and CD8+ T cells were sorted on a FACSAria. The receptor was derived from a human donor with alopecia areata. The receptor chain draws on TRBV29-1 and TRBJ2-2, with TRBD2 perhaps the D gene, on 5 matching bases. Sequenced material: CD8+ T cells sorted from blood, taken at week 0. Here is the DNA: TGCAGCGCCGAGACCACTAGTGGGCCGAACACCGGGGAGCTGTTTTTT. This is translated as CSAETTSGPNTGELFF.